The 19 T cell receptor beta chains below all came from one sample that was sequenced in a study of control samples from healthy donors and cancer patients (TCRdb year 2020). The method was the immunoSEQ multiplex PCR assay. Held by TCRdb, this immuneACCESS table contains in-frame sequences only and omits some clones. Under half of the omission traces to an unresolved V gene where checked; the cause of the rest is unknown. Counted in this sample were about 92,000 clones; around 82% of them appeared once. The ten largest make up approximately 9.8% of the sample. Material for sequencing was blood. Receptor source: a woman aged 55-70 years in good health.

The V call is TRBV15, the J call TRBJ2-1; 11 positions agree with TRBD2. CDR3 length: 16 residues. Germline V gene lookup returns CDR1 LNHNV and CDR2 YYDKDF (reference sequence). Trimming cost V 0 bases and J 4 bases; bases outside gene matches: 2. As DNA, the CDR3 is TGTGCCACCAGCAGAGAGACTAGCGGGACGTACAATGAGCAGTTCTTC. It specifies CATSRETSGTYNEQFF.

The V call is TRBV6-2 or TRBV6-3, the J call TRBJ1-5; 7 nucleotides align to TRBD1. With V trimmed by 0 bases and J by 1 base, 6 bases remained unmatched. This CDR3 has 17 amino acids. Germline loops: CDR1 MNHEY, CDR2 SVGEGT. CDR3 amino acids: CASSYSKGGASNQPQHF. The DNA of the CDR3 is TGTGCCAGCAGTTACTCGAAAGGGGGCGCAAGCAATCAGCCCCAGCATTTT.

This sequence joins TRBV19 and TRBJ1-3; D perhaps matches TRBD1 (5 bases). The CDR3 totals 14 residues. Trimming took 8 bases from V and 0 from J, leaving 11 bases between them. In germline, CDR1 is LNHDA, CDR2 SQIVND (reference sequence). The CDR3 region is CASRDGYSGNTIYF. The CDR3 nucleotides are TGTGCCAGTCGGGACGGGTACTCTGGAAACACCATATATTTT. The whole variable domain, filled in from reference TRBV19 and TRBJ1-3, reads DGGITQSPKYLFRKEGQNVTLSCEQNLNHDAMYWYRQDPGQGLRLIYYSQIVNDFQKGDIAEGYSVSREKKESFPLTVTSAQKNPTAFYLCASRDGYSGNTIYFGEGSWLTVV.

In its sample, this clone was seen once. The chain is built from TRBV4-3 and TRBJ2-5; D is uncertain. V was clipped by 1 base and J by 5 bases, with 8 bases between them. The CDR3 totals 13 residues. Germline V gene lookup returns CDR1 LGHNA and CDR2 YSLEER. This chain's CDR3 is CASSQGVGETQYF. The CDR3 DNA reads TGCGCCAGCAGCCAAGGCGTTGGGGAGACCCAGTACTTC.

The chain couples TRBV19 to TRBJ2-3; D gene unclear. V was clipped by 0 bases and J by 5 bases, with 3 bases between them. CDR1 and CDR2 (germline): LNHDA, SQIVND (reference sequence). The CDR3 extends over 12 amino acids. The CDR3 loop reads CASSIEGDTQYF. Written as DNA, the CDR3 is TGTGCCAGTAGTATAGAGGGAGATACGCAGTATTTT.

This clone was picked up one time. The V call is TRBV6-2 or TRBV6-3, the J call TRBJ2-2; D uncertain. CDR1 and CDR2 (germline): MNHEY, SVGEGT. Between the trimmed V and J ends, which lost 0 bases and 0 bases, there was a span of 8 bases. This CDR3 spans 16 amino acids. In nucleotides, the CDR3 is TGTGCCAGCAGTTACTCGGCATCGGCGAACACCGGGGAGCTGTTTTTT. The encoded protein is CASSYSASANTGELFF.

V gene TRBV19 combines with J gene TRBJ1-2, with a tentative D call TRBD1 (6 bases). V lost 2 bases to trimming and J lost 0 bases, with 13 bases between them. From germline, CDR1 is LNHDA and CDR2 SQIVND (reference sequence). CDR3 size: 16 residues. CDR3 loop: CASSITFDRTNYGYTF. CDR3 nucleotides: TGTGCCAGTAGTATAACCTTCGACAGGACTAACTATGGCTACACCTTC.

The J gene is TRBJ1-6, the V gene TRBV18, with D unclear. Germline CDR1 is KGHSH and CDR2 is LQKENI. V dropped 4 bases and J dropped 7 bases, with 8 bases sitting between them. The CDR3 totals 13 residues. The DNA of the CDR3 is TGTGCCAGCTCACAGAACAGCAATTCACCCCTCCACTTT. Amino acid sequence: CASSQNSNSPLHF.

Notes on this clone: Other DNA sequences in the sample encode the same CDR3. The CDR3 sequence: CASSDSSLGTEAFF. The CDR3 region has the DNA TGTGCCAGCAGTGACTCGAGTTTGGGGACTGAAGCTTTCTTT. This chain joins TRBV6-4 and TRBJ1-1, with D unclear. The V and J ends lost 0 bases and 5 bases respectively, with 10 bases between them. CDR3 size: 14 residues. From germline, CDR1 is MRHNA and CDR2 SNTAGT.

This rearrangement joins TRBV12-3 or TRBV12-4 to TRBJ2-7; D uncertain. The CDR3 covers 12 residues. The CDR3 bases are TGTGGGTCCTCGATGGACGTTGGGGAGCAGTACTTC. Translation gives CGSSMDVGEQYF.

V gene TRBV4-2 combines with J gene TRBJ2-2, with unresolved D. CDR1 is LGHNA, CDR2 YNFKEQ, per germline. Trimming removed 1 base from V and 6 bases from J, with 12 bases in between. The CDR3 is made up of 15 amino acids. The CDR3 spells CASSQGARKPGELFF. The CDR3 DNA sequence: TGTGCCAGCAGCCAAGGGGCTAGAAAACCCGGGGAGCTGTTTTTT.

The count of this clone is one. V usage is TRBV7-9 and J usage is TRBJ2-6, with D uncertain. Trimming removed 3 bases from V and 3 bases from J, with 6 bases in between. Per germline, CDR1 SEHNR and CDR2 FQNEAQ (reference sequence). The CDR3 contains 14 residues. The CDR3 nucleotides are TGTGCCAGCAGCTTCCCATATGGGGCCAACGTCCTGACTTTC. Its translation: CASSFPYGANVLTF.

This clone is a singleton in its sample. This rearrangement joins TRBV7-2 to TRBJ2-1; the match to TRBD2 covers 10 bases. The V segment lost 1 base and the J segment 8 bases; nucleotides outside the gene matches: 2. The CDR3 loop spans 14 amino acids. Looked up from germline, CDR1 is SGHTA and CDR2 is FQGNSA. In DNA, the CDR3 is TGTGCCAGCAGCTTAGAGCGGGGGGGCTATGAGCAGTTCTTC. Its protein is CASSLERGGYEQFF. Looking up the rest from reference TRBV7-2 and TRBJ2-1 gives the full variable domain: GAGVSQSPSNKVTEKGKDVELRCDPISGHTALYWYRQSLGQGLEFLIYFQGNSAPDKSGLPSDRFSAERTGGSVSTLTIQRTQQEDSAVYLCASSLERGGYEQFFGPGTRLTVL.

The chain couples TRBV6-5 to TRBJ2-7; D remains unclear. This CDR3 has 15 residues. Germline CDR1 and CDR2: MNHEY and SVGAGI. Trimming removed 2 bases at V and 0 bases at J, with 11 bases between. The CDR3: CASSYGSQSSYEQYF. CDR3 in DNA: TGTGCCAGCAGTTACGGATCCCAGAGCTCCTACGAGCAGTACTTC.

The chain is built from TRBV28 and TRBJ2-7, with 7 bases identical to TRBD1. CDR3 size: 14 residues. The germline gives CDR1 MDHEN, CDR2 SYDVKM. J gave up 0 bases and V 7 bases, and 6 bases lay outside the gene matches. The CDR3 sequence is CASIPGTVSYEQYF. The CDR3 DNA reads TGTGCCAGCATCCCCGGGACAGTCTCCTACGAGCAGTACTTC.

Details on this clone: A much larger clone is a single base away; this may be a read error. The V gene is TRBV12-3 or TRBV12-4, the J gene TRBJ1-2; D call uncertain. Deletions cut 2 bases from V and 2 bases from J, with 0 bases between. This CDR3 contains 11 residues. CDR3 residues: CASSLNYGYTF. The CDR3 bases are TGTGCCAGCAGTTTAAACTATGGCTACACCTTC.

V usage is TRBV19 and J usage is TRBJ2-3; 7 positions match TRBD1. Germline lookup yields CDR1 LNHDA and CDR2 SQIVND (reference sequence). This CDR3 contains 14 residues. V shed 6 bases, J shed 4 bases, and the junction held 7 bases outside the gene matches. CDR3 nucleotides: TGTGCCAGTAGCCCCATCGACAGGGCAGATACGCAGTATTTT. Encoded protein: CASSPIDRADTQYF.

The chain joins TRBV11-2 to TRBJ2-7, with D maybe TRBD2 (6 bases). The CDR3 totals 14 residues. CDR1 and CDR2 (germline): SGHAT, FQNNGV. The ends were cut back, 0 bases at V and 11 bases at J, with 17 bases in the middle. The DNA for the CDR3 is TGTGCCAGCAGCTTAGATAGAATCGAAGGGAGGAAGTACTTC. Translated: CASSLDRIEGRKYF. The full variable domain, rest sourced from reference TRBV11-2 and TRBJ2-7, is EAGVAQSPRYKIIEKRQSVAFWCNPISGHATLYWYQQILGQGPKLLIQFQNNGVVDDSQLPKDRFSAERLKGVDSTLKIQPAKLEDSAVYLCASSLDRIEGRKYFGPGTRLTVT.

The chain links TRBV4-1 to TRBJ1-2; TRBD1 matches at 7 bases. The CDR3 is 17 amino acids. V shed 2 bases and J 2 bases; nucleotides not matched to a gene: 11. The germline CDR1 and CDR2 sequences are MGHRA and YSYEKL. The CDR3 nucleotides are TGCGCCAGCAGCCAACAAAGCCAGGGACAGACAAACTATGGCTACACCTTC. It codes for CASSQQSQGQTNYGYTF.